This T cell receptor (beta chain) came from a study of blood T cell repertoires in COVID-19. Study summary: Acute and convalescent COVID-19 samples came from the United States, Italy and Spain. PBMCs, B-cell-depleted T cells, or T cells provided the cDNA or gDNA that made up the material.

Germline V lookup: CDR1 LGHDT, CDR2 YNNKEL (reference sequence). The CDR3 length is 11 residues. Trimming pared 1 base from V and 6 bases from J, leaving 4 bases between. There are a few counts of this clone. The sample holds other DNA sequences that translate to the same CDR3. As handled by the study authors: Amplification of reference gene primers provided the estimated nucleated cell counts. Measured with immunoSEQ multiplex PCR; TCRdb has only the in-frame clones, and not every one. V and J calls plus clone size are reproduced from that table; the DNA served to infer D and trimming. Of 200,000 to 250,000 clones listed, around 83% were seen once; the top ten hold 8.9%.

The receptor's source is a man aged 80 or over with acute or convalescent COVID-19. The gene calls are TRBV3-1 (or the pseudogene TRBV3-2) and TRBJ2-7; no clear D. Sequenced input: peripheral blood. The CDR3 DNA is TGTGCCAGCAGCCAAGGCGGCGAGCAGTACTTC. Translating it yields CASSQGGEQYF.